These T cell receptor beta chains were read from a single sample in a study of immune cell composition in non-small cell lung cancer. Profiled with immunoSEQ multiplex PCR; TCRdb holds only in-frame clones, not every one. Of about 4,900 clones listed, 55% to 75% were seen once; the top ten hold 11% to 15%. The specimen was non-adjacent lung tissue. The receptors originated from a human donor with non-small cell lung cancer. The CDR3 runs from the conserved cysteine through the conserved F or W. Fields, in order: J gene, clone size, V gene, D gene, CDR3 DNA, CDR3 protein. A D gene is named only where the DNA matches it firmly. The size entry is marked missing in some rows and otherwise reads once, few, many or a size class.

j_gene: TRBJ1-2
abundance: once
v_gene: TRBV11-1
d_gene: TRBD1
CDR3nt: TGTGCCAGCAGCGTAAGGACAGGGGACGCCTATGGCTACACCTTC
CDR3aa: CASSVRTGDAYGYTF

j_gene: TRBJ2-2
abundance: NA
v_gene: TRBV10-1
d_gene: NA
CDR3nt: TGCGCCAGCAGTGAGTCCAGGACCGGGGAGCTGTTTTTT
CDR3aa: CASSESRTGELFF

j_gene: TRBJ2-7
abundance: NA
v_gene: TRBV6-1
d_gene: TRBD2
CDR3nt: TGTGCCAGCAGTGTTACCGGGACTAGCGCCTACGAGCAGTACTTC
CDR3aa: CASSVTGTSAYEQYF

j_gene: TRBJ2-2
abundance: NA
v_gene: TRBV11-3
d_gene: TRBD2
CDR3nt: TGTGCCAGCAGCCCCCGGACTAGGGGCGGGGAGCTGTTTTTT
CDR3aa: CASSPRTRGGELFF

j_gene: TRBJ2-3
abundance: NA
v_gene: TRBV5-1
d_gene: TRBD1
CDR3nt: TGCGCCAGCAGCTTGGCCGGACAGGGGGGTGCAGATACGCAGTATTTT
CDR3aa: CASSLAGQGGADTQYF

j_gene: TRBJ2-2
abundance: NA
v_gene: TRBV28
d_gene: TRBD1
CDR3nt: TGTGCCAGCAGTTCCGGGACAGGGGACACCGGGGAGCTGTTTTTT
CDR3aa: CASSSGTGDTGELFF

j_gene: TRBJ2-4
abundance: NA
v_gene: TRBV30
d_gene: TRBD1
CDR3nt: TGTGCCTGGAGTATAGGACAGGGAGACATTCAGTACTTC
CDR3aa: CAWSIGQGDIQYF

j_gene: TRBJ2-1
abundance: few
v_gene: TRBV2
d_gene: TRBD2
CDR3nt: TGTGCCAGCAGTGAAAGCGGGGGGGCTTCTAATGAGCAGTTCTTC
CDR3aa: CASSESGGASNEQFF

j_gene: TRBJ2-5
abundance: NA
v_gene: TRBV19
d_gene: NA
CDR3nt: TGTGCCAGCAGGACCGCAACAGGGCGGGAGACCCAGTACTTC
CDR3aa: CASRTATGRETQYF

j_gene: TRBJ2-2
abundance: NA
v_gene: TRBV5-5
d_gene: NA
CDR3nt: TGTGCCAGCAGCTTGACAGGGGAGGTCGGGGAGCTGTTTTTT
CDR3aa: CASSLTGEVGELFF

j_gene: TRBJ2-7
abundance: NA
v_gene: TRBV5-4
d_gene: NA
CDR3nt: TGTGCCAGCAGCTTGGACAGGTCCGCCAGCTCCTACGAGCAGTACTTC
CDR3aa: CASSLDRSASSYEQYF

j_gene: TRBJ2-1
abundance: few
v_gene: TRBV7-6
d_gene: NA
CDR3nt: TGTGCCAGCAGCTTAGCGTATGACAATGAGCAGTTCTTC
CDR3aa: CASSLAYDNEQFF

j_gene: TRBJ1-1
abundance: NA
v_gene: TRBV10-3
d_gene: NA
CDR3nt: TGTGCCATCAGTGAGTACGGGGGAAACACTGAAGCTTTCTTT
CDR3aa: CAISEYGGNTEAFF

j_gene: TRBJ1-1
abundance: medium-sized
v_gene: TRBV6-5
d_gene: NA
CDR3nt: TGTGCCAGCAGTCGAAGACCCAGGGTGGATGGGGAAGCTTTCTTT
CDR3aa: CASSRRPRVDGEAFF

j_gene: TRBJ2-5
abundance: NA
v_gene: TRBV2
d_gene: NA
CDR3nt: TGTGCCAGCAGTCCCGCTAGCGTTTACGAGACCCAGTACTTC
CDR3aa: CASSPASVYETQYF

j_gene: TRBJ1-2
abundance: NA
v_gene: TRBV6-1
d_gene: TRBD1
CDR3nt: TGTGCCAGCAGTGAAGAGGGGGCCTATGGCTACACCTTC
CDR3aa: CASSEEGAYGYTF

j_gene: TRBJ2-3
abundance: medium-sized
v_gene: TRBV9
d_gene: NA
CDR3nt: TGTGCCAGCAGCGTAGCCCCGTCGGATACGCAGTATTTT
CDR3aa: CASSVAPSDTQYF

j_gene: TRBJ2-7
abundance: NA
v_gene: TRBV11-1
d_gene: TRBD1
CDR3nt: TGTGCCAGCAGCTTCCGAGGGACAGGGGGCCCCTACGAGCAGTACTTC
CDR3aa: CASSFRGTGGPYEQYF

j_gene: TRBJ1-5
abundance: NA
v_gene: TRBV27
d_gene: NA
CDR3nt: TGTGCCAGCAGCCCTCGGGGGTTAAGCAATCAGCCCCAGCATTTT
CDR3aa: CASSPRGLSNQPQHF

j_gene: TRBJ1-1
abundance: NA
v_gene: TRBV9
d_gene: NA
CDR3nt: TGTGCCAGCAGCCCCCGGGGCACTGAAGCTTTCTTT
CDR3aa: CASSPRGTEAFF

j_gene: TRBJ2-3
abundance: NA
v_gene: TRBV28
d_gene: TRBD1
CDR3nt: TGTGCCAGCAGTTTGGGGGACAGGGGGCGCACGCAGTATTTT
CDR3aa: CASSLGDRGRTQYF

j_gene: TRBJ2-7
abundance: NA
v_gene: TRBV6-6
d_gene: NA
CDR3nt: TGTGCCACCACCGGAGGGAAGTCCTACGAGCAGTACTTC
CDR3aa: CATTGGKSYEQYF

j_gene: TRBJ2-7
abundance: NA
v_gene: TRBV9
d_gene: TRBD2
CDR3nt: TGTGCCAGCAGCGTAGGGCGGGGGGCTTACGAGCAGTACTTC
CDR3aa: CASSVGRGAYEQYF

j_gene: TRBJ2-2
abundance: NA
v_gene: TRBV19
d_gene: NA
CDR3nt: TGTGCCAGTTCCCAGGTAGCGAACACCGGGGAGCTGTTTTTT
CDR3aa: CASSQVANTGELFF

j_gene: TRBJ1-5
abundance: medium-sized
v_gene: TRBV7-2
d_gene: NA
CDR3nt: TGTGCCAGCAGCTTATCAGGGTCTACCAATCTGCCCCAGCATTTT
CDR3aa: CASSLSGSTNLPQHF

j_gene: TRBJ1-1
abundance: NA
v_gene: TRBV7-9
d_gene: NA
CDR3nt: TGTGCCAGCACTCACGGAGGGAGCGCTGAAGCTTTCTTT
CDR3aa: CASTHGGSAEAFF

j_gene: TRBJ2-3
abundance: NA
v_gene: TRBV25-1
d_gene: NA
CDR3nt: TGTGCCAGCAGTGAGGGGCAGGCAAGCACAGATACGCAGTATTTT
CDR3aa: CASSEGQASTDTQYF

j_gene: TRBJ2-7
abundance: NA
v_gene: TRBV5-6
d_gene: TRBD2
CDR3nt: TGTGCCAGCAGCCCCTCTCCCGGGACTAGCGGGACGTACGAGCAGTACTTC
CDR3aa: CASSPSPGTSGTYEQYF

j_gene: TRBJ2-7
abundance: NA
v_gene: TRBV7-8
d_gene: TRBD1
CDR3nt: TGTGCCAGCAGCATGGACAGGGTGGGCGAGCAGTACTTC
CDR3aa: CASSMDRVGEQYF

j_gene: TRBJ2-1
abundance: NA
v_gene: TRBV19
d_gene: NA
CDR3nt: TGTGCCAGTAGTGCTGCCGGGGGAGGCTCGCTCTCCTACAATGAGCAGTTCTTC
CDR3aa: CASSAAGGGSLSYNEQFF

j_gene: TRBJ2-1
abundance: NA
v_gene: TRBV6-1
d_gene: NA
CDR3nt: TGTGCCAGCAGTGGAAGGGCCGCGGGCGAGCAGTTCTTC
CDR3aa: CASSGRAAGEQFF